These 3 T cell receptor beta chains were sequenced from one sample in a study of blood T cell repertoires in COVID-19 (TCRdb year 2020). The library was obtained by the immunoSEQ multiplex PCR assay. The immuneACCESS repertoire file appears here via TCRdb, limited to in-frame rearrangements. These files lack a portion of the clones; in checked studies, under half of the deficit traces to unresolved V genes, and the cause of the others is not known. This sample has approximately 280,000 clones in its table, and around nine tenths of those were observed once. Roughly 6.3% of the sample is held by the ten biggest clonotypes. Sequenced sample: PBMCs or T cells enriched from blood (not recorded which). The receptors derive from a woman in her 40s who had recovered from COVID-19.

The V call is TRBV4-2, the J call TRBJ1-4; unclear D gene. Trimming stripped 3 bases from V and 2 bases from J, with 10 bases between. The germline V gene has CDR1 LGHNA and CDR2 YNFKEQ. The CDR3 consists of 15 residues. The CDR3 loop is CASSQAHSTNEKLFF. The CDR3 DNA sequence: TGTGCCAGCAGCCAGGCACATAGCACTAATGAAAAACTGTTTTTT.

The chain is built from TRBV15 and TRBJ2-3; 8 bases are a match to TRBD2. Germline CDR1 and CDR2: LNHNV and YYDKDF (reference sequence). CDR3 length: 16 amino acids. Trimming at V came to 1 base and at J to 3 bases, leaving 6 bases not matched to a gene. CDR3 protein: CATSRAPGLGTDTQYF. As DNA, the CDR3 is TGTGCCACCAGCAGAGCCCCGGGACTAGGAACAGATACGCAGTATTTT.

The gene calls are TRBV2 and TRBJ2-1; 11 bases are a match to TRBD2. CDR1 and CDR2 from the germline V gene are SNHLY and FYNNEI. The CDR3 contains 19 residues. With 7 bases clipped from V and 0 bases from J, the junction kept 14 bases outside the gene matches. CDR3 nucleotide sequence: TGTGCCAGCATTCGTCCGGAACTAGCGGGAGTCCCCTCCTACAATGAGCAGTTCTTC. Protein sequence: CASIRPELAGVPSYNEQFF.